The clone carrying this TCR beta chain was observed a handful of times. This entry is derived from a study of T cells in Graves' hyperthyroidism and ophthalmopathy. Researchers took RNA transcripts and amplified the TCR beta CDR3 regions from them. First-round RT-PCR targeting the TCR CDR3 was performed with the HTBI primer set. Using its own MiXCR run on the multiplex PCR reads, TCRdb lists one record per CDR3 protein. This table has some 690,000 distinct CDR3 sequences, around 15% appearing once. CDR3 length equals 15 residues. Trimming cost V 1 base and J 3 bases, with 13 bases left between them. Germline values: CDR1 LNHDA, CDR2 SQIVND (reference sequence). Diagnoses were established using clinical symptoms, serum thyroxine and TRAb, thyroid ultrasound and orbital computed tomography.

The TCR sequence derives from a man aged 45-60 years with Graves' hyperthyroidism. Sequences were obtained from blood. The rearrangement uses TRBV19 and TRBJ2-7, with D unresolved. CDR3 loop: CASSIVGMEGYEQYF. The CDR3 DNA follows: TGTGCCAGTAGTATAGTAGGGATGGAAGGCTACGAGCAGTACTTC. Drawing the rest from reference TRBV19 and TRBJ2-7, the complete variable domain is DGGITQSPKYLFRKEGQNVTLSCEQNLNHDAMYWYRQDPGQGLRLIYYSQIVNDFQKGDIAEGYSVSREKKESFPLTVTSAQKNPTAFYLCASSIVGMEGYEQYFGPGTRLTVT.